This T cell receptor beta chain was retrieved from a study of T cells of healthy individuals. This clonotype has a handful of counts. Via MiXCR, TCRdb re-called the 5' RACE reads, giving one row per CDR3 protein. The data show around 100,000 distinct CDR3 sequences, around 17% seen once. This clonotype originated in a human donor in good health.

The CDR3 sequence is CSAREASGSNEQYF. The CDR3 DNA reads as TGCAGTGCTAGAGAGGCTAGCGGGAGTAACGAGCAGTACTTC. This chain connects TRBV20-1 to TRBJ2-7; TRBD2 aligns across 10 bases. This CDR3 contains 14 residues. The germline CDR1 and CDR2 sequences are DFQATT and SNEGSKA (reference sequence). V was pared by 0 bases and J by 5 bases, with 4 bases of the junction left unmatched.